This passage covers 30 T cell receptor beta chains from one sample sequenced in a study of CD8+ T cells in alopecia areata. Isolated RNA was reverse transcribed into cDNA used as the sequencing template. Data came from immunoSEQ multiplex PCR; TCRdb stores just in-frame clones and leaves some out. This sample yields about 12,000 clones, of which approximately 60% are seen a single time; 10% to 15% belongs to the top ten. Specimens obtained from alopecia areata patients comprised lesional scalp punch biopsies and peripheral blood. Material: skin. The receptor set was obtained from a human donor with alopecia areata.

This clone was seen only a few times. The chain has TRBV18 and TRBJ2-1; D unresolved. Germline values: CDR1 KGHSH, CDR2 LQKENI. V shed 4 bases and J shed 0 bases, with 16 bases lying between them. CDR3 length: 17 amino acids. The CDR3 loop reads CASSRESWRSSYNEQFF. The CDR3 DNA is TGTGCCAGCTCACGAGAGAGTTGGCGGAGCTCCTACAATGAGCAGTTCTTC.

This clone was detected once. The rearrangement joins TRBV5-4 to TRBJ2-7; the D is unclear. V lost 4 bases and J lost 0, with 2 bases in between. The germline V gene encodes CDR1 SGHNT and CDR2 YYREEE (reference sequence). The CDR3 runs 11 residues. In DNA, the CDR3 is TGTGCCAGCAGCCACTCCTACGAGCAGTACTTC. Its translation is CASSHSYEQYF. Using reference TRBV5-4 and TRBJ2-7 for the parts outside the CDR3, the full variable domain is ETGVTQSPTHLIKTRGQQVTLRCSSQSGHNTVSWYQQALGQGPQFIFQYYREEENGRGNFPPRFSGLQFPNYSSELNVNALELDDSALYLCASSHSYEQYFGPGTRLTVT.

This sequence joins TRBV11-2 and TRBJ2-7; D possibly uses TRBD1 or TRBD2 (6 bases each). CDR1 and CDR2 from the germline V gene are SGHAT and FQNNGV. V was pared by 5 bases and J by 5 bases, with 7 bases between. The CDR3 contains 11 residues. CDR3 DNA sequence: TGTGCCAGCAGCGGGGGGCACGAGCAGTACTTC. It codes for CASSGGHEQYF.

Sample share makes this clone medium-sized (0.01 to 0.1%). The chain uses TRBV19 and TRBJ1-4, with D possibly being TRBD1 (5 bases). Trimming shortened V by 5 bases and J by 8 bases, and 12 bases separated the two germline ends. CDR1 and CDR2 from the germline V gene are LNHDA and SQIVND (reference sequence). The CDR3 contains 13 residues. CDR3 DNA sequence: TGTGCCAGTAGTCGGGACCTAAGAGAAAAACTGTTTTTT. Translating it yields CASSRDLREKLFF.

This sequence joins TRBV10-3 and TRBJ1-5; unclear D gene. The CDR3 loop spans 14 amino acids. CDR1 and CDR2 (germline): ENHRY, SYGVKD. Trimming took 10 bases from V and 4 from J, leaving 17 bases between them. The CDR3 reads CATAALDKNQPQHF. Written as DNA, the CDR3 is TGTGCCACCGCCGCTTTGGATAAGAATCAGCCCCAGCATTTT.

The rearrangement joins TRBV27 to TRBJ2-3; a weak D match, TRBD2 (6 bases). Trimming shortened V by 2 bases and J by 4 bases, and 16 bases separated the two germline ends. Germline V gene lookup returns CDR1 MNHEY and CDR2 SMNVEV (reference sequence). The CDR3 covers 16 residues. CDR3 region: CASSLLGGVMADTQYF. In nucleotides, the CDR3 is TGTGCCAGCAGTTTACTGGGAGGCGTCATGGCAGATACGCAGTATTTT.

This clone appeared a few times. The chain recombines TRBV29-1 with TRBJ2-1; TRBD1 or TRBD2 may be the D gene (6 bases each). This CDR3 has 13 amino acids. Germline V gene sequence: CDR1 SQVTM, CDR2 ANQGSEA. V was shortened by 8 bases and J by 7 bases, with 18 bases between the two germline ends. CDR3 bases: TGCAGCCACGGAGGCCAGGGGAGGAATGAGCAGTTCTTC. This codes for CSHGGQGRNEQFF.

This chain connects TRBV14 to TRBJ1-2; 7 bases align to TRBD1. V lost 0 bases and J lost 8; bases outside the gene matches: 9. Germline loops: CDR1 SGHDN, CDR2 FVKESK. The CDR3 loop spans 15 amino acids. CDR3 loop: CASSQDGQATRGYTF. The DNA of the CDR3 is TGTGCCAGCAGCCAAGACGGACAGGCTACCCGCGGCTACACCTTC.

The rearrangement joins TRBV2 to TRBJ2-7; 9 bases line up with TRBD1. With V trimmed by 7 bases and J by 4 bases, 5 bases remained unmatched. The CDR3 contains 13 residues. Germline assignment: CDR1 SNHLY and CDR2 FYNNEI. CDR3 nucleotide sequence: TGTGCCAGCACAGACGGGACAGGGTACGAGCAGTACTTC. Its translation is CASTDGTGYEQYF.

The genes are TRBV2 and TRBJ1-4; perhaps TRBD1 as D (5 bases). The CDR3 is 14 amino acids. CDR1 and CDR2 (germline): SNHLY, FYNNEI. V dropped 3 bases and J dropped 7 bases, with 12 bases sitting between them. In DNA form, the CDR3 reads TGTGCCAGCAGTGATGGGCAGGGAGGTGAAAAACTGTTTTTT. It is translated as CASSDGQGGEKLFF.

Note on this clone: The same CDR3 is also encoded by other DNA sequences in this sample. This chain uses TRBV15 with TRBJ1-1; D gene ambiguous. Trimming left V 0 bases short and J 1 base short, with 12 bases between. Looked up from germline, CDR1 is LNHNV and CDR2 is YYDKDF (reference sequence). The CDR3 has 16 amino acids. CDR3 sequence: CATSRDRGQKNTEAFF. CDR3 in DNA: TGTGCCACCAGCAGAGATCGGGGTCAAAAGAACACTGAAGCTTTCTTT.

This clone was observed a handful of times. The chain couples TRBV30 to TRBJ2-2, with D possibly matching TRBD1 (6 bases). Per germline, CDR1 GTSNPN and CDR2 SVGIG (reference sequence). This CDR3 region has 14 residues. V dropped 3 bases and J dropped 6 bases, with 14 bases sitting between them. The CDR3 spells CAWRPSGEAGELFF. Written as DNA, the CDR3 is TGTGCCTGGAGGCCCTCAGGGGAAGCCGGGGAGCTGTTTTTT.

The chain has TRBV28 and TRBJ1-2; no clear D gene. Germline CDR1 reads MDHEN; CDR2 reads SYDVKM. V was trimmed by 4 bases and J by 6 bases, leaving 18 bases between them. The CDR3 is 15 residues long. The CDR3 region is CASSWAPEAGHGYTF. CDR3 sequence (DNA): TGTGCCAGCAGTTGGGCCCCGGAAGCAGGCCATGGCTACACCTTC.

The CDR3 sequence: CASSPQDTQYF. The CDR3 DNA reads as TGTGCCAGCTCACCCCAGGATACGCAGTATTTT. V is TRBV18 and J is TRBJ2-3; D is undetermined. Germline V gene data show CDR1 as KGHSH and CDR2 as LQKENI. Trimming removed 3 bases from V and 6 bases from J, with 4 bases in between. CDR3 size: 11 residues.

V and J are TRBV28 and TRBJ1-2, with 8 bases identical to TRBD1. Germline lookup yields CDR1 MDHEN and CDR2 SYDVKM. The CDR3 consists of 19 residues. Trimming took 4 bases from V and 3 from J; bases not matched to a gene: 19. The CDR3 loop is CASSSPGTGGYTRHYGYTF. The CDR3 nucleotides read TGTGCCAGCAGTTCCCCGGGGACAGGTGGATACACACGGCACTATGGCTACACCTTC.

This clone was picked up a small number of times. This rearrangement joins TRBV19 to TRBJ2-1; 11 positions agree with TRBD2. The CDR3 runs to 14 residues. Germline V gene sequence: CDR1 LNHDA, CDR2 SQIVND (reference sequence). V trimming: 7 bases; J trimming: 9 bases; junction bases outside the gene matches: 8. The CDR3 sequence: CASTKLAGESEQFF. CDR3 nucleotides: TGTGCCAGTACTAAACTAGCGGGGGAAAGTGAGCAGTTCTTC.

This clone turned up a few times. The chain links TRBV27 to TRBJ2-3; D possibly uses TRBD1 or TRBD2 (5 bases each). CDR3 length: 14 amino acids. Trimming cost V 5 bases and J 6 bases, with 15 bases left between them. The germline V gene has CDR1 MNHEY and CDR2 SMNVEV (reference sequence). CDR3 DNA: TGTGCCAGCAGTACACTAGTTCGGGGCGATACGCAGTATTTT. This translates into CASSTLVRGDTQYF.

The chain has TRBV7-2 and TRBJ2-7; TRBD1 agrees at 8 bases. Germline V lookup: CDR1 SGHTA, CDR2 FQGNSA. After removal of 0 bases from V and 4 bases from J, the junction contained 11 bases not matched to a gene. The CDR3 has 17 amino acids. CDR3 nucleotides: TGTGCCAGCAGCTTAGCGCCGACAGGGGTTGGAGGATACGAGCAGTACTTC. Its translation is CASSLAPTGVGGYEQYF.

V is TRBV9 and J is TRBJ2-1; the D is unclear. Looked up from germline, CDR1 is SGDLS and CDR2 is YYNGEE. CDR3 length: 14 residues. The germline V and J ends were trimmed by 6 bases and 9 bases, with 19 bases remaining between them. The CDR3 DNA follows: TGTGCCAGCAACTCCGGGCCTAAAGGTCGTGAGCAGTTCTTC. This gives the protein CASNSGPKGREQFF.

V gene TRBV5-1 combines with J gene TRBJ2-7, with a weak D call TRBD2 (5 bases). Germline CDR1 is SGHRS and CDR2 is YFSETQ. The CDR3 consists of 14 residues. Trimming stripped 3 bases from V and 4 bases from J, with 14 bases between. CDR3 coding DNA: TGCGCCAGCAGCTCCCAGCGGATTGGGTACGAGCAGTACTTC. It specifies CASSSQRIGYEQYF.

The J gene is TRBJ1-1, the V gene TRBV11-2; D is possibly TRBD1 (6 bases). The CDR3 is 16 residues long. Per germline, CDR1 SGHAT and CDR2 FQNNGV. Trimming removed 5 bases from V and 1 base from J, with 17 bases in between. Here the CDR3 reads CASSLRFGQKNTEAFF. CDR3 coding DNA: TGTGCCAGCAGCCTCCGATTCGGACAGAAGAACACTGAAGCTTTCTTT.

This rearrangement joins TRBV10-3 to TRBJ2-1; 11 bases align to TRBD1. The germline CDR1 and CDR2 sequences are ENHRY and SYGVKD. The CDR3 contains 15 residues. The ends lost 9 bases at V and 3 bases at J; junction bases unmatched: 7. CDR3 coding DNA: TGTGCCATAGGACAGGGGGCGCGGGGCTACAATGAGCAGTTCTTC. This sequence encodes CAIGQGARGYNEQFF.

In its sample, this clone was seen a few times. The chain links TRBV7-8 to TRBJ2-5; TRBD2 might be the D (5 bases). V gave up 1 base and J gave up 5 bases, with 11 bases separating them. The germline CDR1 and CDR2 sequences are SGHVS and FQNEAQ. The CDR3 runs 14 residues. CDR3 DNA sequence: TGTGCCAGCAGCTTAGACGACAAGCGGGAGACCCAGTACTTC. Protein product: CASSLDDKRETQYF.

The chain uses TRBV12-5 and TRBJ2-2, with 7 positions matching TRBD1. The junction had 17 bases not matched to a gene; V was cut back by 1 base and J by 0 bases. Germline loops: CDR1 LGHNT, CDR2 FRNRAP. This CDR3 is 21 amino acids long. CDR3 in DNA: TGTGCTAGTGGTTTGGCCTCCCCGGGACAGATAATAATCGCGAACACCGGGGAGCTGTTTTTT. Its protein is CASGLASPGQIIIANTGELFF. The full variable domain, rest sourced from reference TRBV12-5 and TRBJ2-2, is DARVTQTPRHKVTEMGQEVTMRCQPILGHNTVFWYRQTMMQGLELLAYFRNRAPLDDSGMPKDRFSAEMPDATLATLKIQPSEPRDSAVYFCASGLASPGQIIIANTGELFFGEGSRLTVL.

By frequency in the sample, this clone is medium-sized. Other DNA sequences in the same sample also yield this CDR3. V gene TRBV5-6 combines with J gene TRBJ1-2; TRBD1 aligns across 7 bases. Per germline, CDR1 SGHDT and CDR2 YYEEEE. J lost 6 bases, V lost 3 bases, and 8 bases had no gene match. This CDR3 spans 14 amino acids. CDR3 nucleotides: TGTGCCAGCAGCTCGATACGACAGGGCCATGGCTACACCTTC. Its translation: CASSSIRQGHGYTF. The variable domain in full, completed from reference TRBV5-6 and TRBJ1-2, reads DAGVTQSPTHLIKTRGQQVTLRCSPKSGHDTVSWYQQALGQGPQFIFQYYEEEERQRGNFPDRFSGHQFPNYSSELNVNALLLGDSALYLCASSSIRQGHGYTFGSGTRLTVV.

The chain links TRBV9 to TRBJ2-5, with D possibly being TRBD2 (6 bases). Gene TRBJ2-7 matches the end of the DNA better, so the J call may be wrong. The CDR3 totals 15 residues. Germline CDR1 reads SGDLS; CDR2 reads YYNGEE. The CDR3 coding sequence is TGTGCCAGCAGCGTAGCTAGCGATAGCTCCTACGAGCAGTACTTC. Protein: CASSVASDSSYEQYF.

This clone was found a few times. This rearrangement joins TRBV6-5 to TRBJ1-2, with D perhaps TRBD1 (5 bases). CDR1 and CDR2 from the germline V gene are MNHEY and SVGAGI. The CDR3 sequence is 15 residues long. Trimming pared 8 bases from V and 2 bases from J, leaving 18 bases between. CDR3 DNA: TGTGCCAGCGCCCCAATCGGAGGGGCGAACTATGGCTACACCTTC. It specifies CASAPIGGANYGYTF.

This chain connects TRBV5-1 to TRBJ2-1; perhaps TRBD2 as D (5 bases). The germline V and J ends were trimmed by 2 bases and 7 bases, with 16 bases remaining between them. The length of the CDR3 is 15 residues. Germline CDR1 SGHRS, CDR2 YFSETQ. DNA of the CDR3: TGCGCCAGCAGCTTCGGACTCTTTTCGAGAAATGAGCAGTTCTTC. Its translation: CASSFGLFSRNEQFF. Complete variable domain (other parts from reference TRBV5-1 and TRBJ2-1): KAGVTQTPRYLIKTRGQQVTLSCSPISGHRSVSWYQQTPGQGLQFLFEYFSETQRNKGNFPGRFSGRQFSNSRSEMNVSTLELGDSALYLCASSFGLFSRNEQFFGPGTRLTVL.

The chain joins TRBV6-6 to TRBJ2-7; D is possibly TRBD1 (5 bases). Trimming left V 1 base short and J 7 bases short, with 11 bases between. Germline CDR1 MNHNY, CDR2 SVGAGI (reference sequence). The CDR3 length is 13 residues. CDR3 coding DNA: TGTGCCAGCAGTTACTTCAGGGTGCGGGAGCAGTACTTC. Protein sequence: CASSYFRVREQYF.

The gene calls are TRBV11-2 and TRBJ1-2; D perhaps matches TRBD1 (5 bases). This CDR3 is built from 13 residues. With 2 bases removed from V and 3 bases from J, the gap between germline ends came to 7 bases. Germline values: CDR1 SGHAT, CDR2 FQNNGV. The CDR3 DNA is TGTGCCAGCAGCTTAACACAGGACTATGGCTACACCTTC. Translated, it gives CASSLTQDYGYTF.